This TCR beta chain was captured by sequencing in a study of shared clonotypes between healthy human individuals. Study results and limitations: For sorted subsets, rarefaction showed incomplete sequencing despite large depth.

Germline V CDR1 and CDR2: MNHEY, SMNVEV (reference sequence). The CDR3 contains 15 residues. With 2 bases clipped from V and 6 bases from J, the junction kept 7 bases outside the gene matches. A word on this clone: Its antigen is not known.

The protocol was immunoSEQ multiplex PCR, while the TCRdb copy is restricted to in-frame clones and leaves out a portion. The profile shows about 610,000 clones, roughly 95% of them singletons. As defined, naive CD8 cells were CD45RO-negative and positively selected for CCR7, with terminally differentiated effector memory CD45RA+ cells excluded. The J gene is TRBJ1-5, the V gene TRBV27; TRBD1 aligns across 7 bases. The sequenced material came from naive CD8+ T cells sorted from blood. This TCR was sampled from a woman in her twenties or thirties in good health. CDR3 nucleotides: TGTGCCAGCAGTTTAAACAGGGGATCCGTTCAGCCCCAGCATTTT. Protein sequence: CASSLNRGSVQPQHF.